A single sample is the source of the 19 T cell receptor beta chains below, sequenced in a study of cytomegalovirus exposure and HLA in healthy donors (dated by TCRdb to about 2017). Libraries were made using the immunoSEQ multiplex PCR assay. The multiplex PCR relied on a mix of 60 forward primers for TCR Vbeta segments and 13 reverse primers for TCR Jbeta segments. TCRdb re-hosts the immuneACCESS table, in-frame sequences only. Its copies lack some clones; in the studies checked, an unresolved V gene accounts for under half of them, and the cause for the rest is not known. The sample has hundreds of thousands of clones on record, 70% to 90% of them singletons. The top ten hold more than 2% of the sample. Specimen: PBMCs. Receptors were obtained from a woman under 30 in good health and CMV-seronegative.

The genes are TRBV7-9 and TRBJ2-3; TRBD2 matches 10 bases. This CDR3 has 16 residues. CDR1 is SEHNR, CDR2 FQNEAQ, per germline (reference sequence). With V trimmed by 1 base and J by 5 bases, 6 bases remained unmatched. The CDR3 reads CASSLERGGPLDTQYF. The CDR3 DNA follows: TGTGCCAGCAGCTTAGAGCGGGGGGGCCCTCTAGATACGCAGTATTTT.

The rearrangement joins TRBV4-1 to TRBJ2-7; 9 bases match TRBD2. This CDR3 has 15 amino acids. From germline, CDR1 is MGHRA and CDR2 YSYEKL. J lost 3 bases, V lost 4 bases, and 7 bases had no gene match. The CDR3 region is CASSPLAGLYYEQYF. DNA of the CDR3: TGCGCCAGCAGCCCCCTAGCGGGGCTATACTACGAGCAGTACTTC.

The CDR3 reads CASSLGPTGIQYF. In DNA, the CDR3 is TGTGCCAGCAGCTTAGGACCCACGGGCATTCAGTACTTC. The chain combines TRBV7-6 with TRBJ2-4; D ambiguous. The germline CDR1 and CDR2 sequences are SGHVS and FNYEAQ. This CDR3 contains 13 residues. V was pared by 1 base and J by 9 bases, with 10 bases between.

The V call is TRBV7-2, the J call TRBJ2-5, with 7 bases fitting TRBD2. This CDR3 is built from 15 residues. V lost 1 base, J lost 7 bases, and 9 bases stayed unmatched. Germline lookup yields CDR1 SGHTA and CDR2 FQGNSA. The CDR3: CASSLGEGTGGTQYF. The CDR3 nucleotides are TGTGCCAGCAGCTTAGGGGAGGGAACGGGGGGGACCCAGTACTTC.

V and J are TRBV7-9 and TRBJ1-2; 9 nucleotides agree with TRBD1. Germline V CDR1 and CDR2: SEHNR, FQNEAQ (reference sequence). CDR3 length: 13 amino acids. J lost 4 bases, V lost 3 bases, and 0 bases had no gene match. CDR3 nucleotide sequence: TGTGCCAGCAGCTTGGGACAGGGCTATGGCTACACCTTC. It yields the protein CASSLGQGYGYTF.

V and J are TRBV7-9 and TRBJ2-1; 9 bases are shared with TRBD1. Germline values: CDR1 SEHNR, CDR2 FQNEAQ (reference sequence). This CDR3 has 15 amino acids. The trim removed 2 bases at V and 6 bases at J, leaving 5 bases unmatched. The CDR3 DNA sequence: TGTGCCAGCAGCTTAACAGGGGGCGCGTTCAATGAGCAGTTCTTC. It specifies CASSLTGGAFNEQFF.

V is TRBV4-1 and J is TRBJ2-5; D is possibly TRBD2 (6 bases). TRBJ2-7 matches the DNA end more closely, so the J call is doubtful. From germline, CDR1 is MGHRA and CDR2 YSYEKL. The CDR3 totals 17 residues. The CDR3 region is CASSQNIYGGDSYEQYF. DNA of the CDR3: TGCGCCAGCAGCCAGAACATCTATGGCGGGGACTCCTACGAGCAGTACTTC.

The rearrangement uses TRBV4-1 and TRBJ2-7; D is uncertain. Germline CDR1 and CDR2: MGHRA and YSYEKL. V lost 1 base to trimming and J lost 3 bases, with 7 bases between them. This CDR3 region has 13 residues. CDR3 nucleotides: TGCGCCAGCAGCCAAGGAACTATCTACGAGCAGTACTTC. Translated: CASSQGTIYEQYF.

The rearrangement joins TRBV5-4 to TRBJ2-7, with D possibly TRBD1 on 5 matching bases. CDR1 and CDR2 (germline): SGHNT, YYREEE (reference sequence). With 2 bases removed from V and 3 bases from J, the gap between germline ends came to 12 bases. The CDR3 sequence is 14 residues long. CDR3 residues: CASSLVGPNYEQYF. Written as DNA, the CDR3 is TGTGCCAGCAGCTTAGTGGGGCCCAACTACGAGCAGTACTTC.

The chain couples TRBV6-1 to TRBJ2-3; tentative D call: TRBD2 (5 bases). The CDR3 spans 12 residues. V lost 4 bases and J 10 bases, leaving 12 bases between the germline ends. Germline V CDR1 and CDR2: MNHNS, SASEGT. DNA for the CDR3: TGTGCCAGCAGTGGTCGGGGATTGGCGCAGTATTTT. It yields the protein CASSGRGLAQYF.

The gene calls are TRBV6-5 and TRBJ1-2; 7 bases are shared with TRBD1. In germline, CDR1 is MNHEY, CDR2 SVGAGI. The CDR3 has 14 amino acids. Germline trimming cut 7 bases from V and 2 bases from J; bases unmatched to any gene: 7. In DNA form, the CDR3 reads TGTGCCAGCACTCCGGACAGGTACAACTATGGCTACACCTTC. This encodes CASTPDRYNYGYTF.

In its sample, this clone was seen once. This sample also contains other DNA sequences that code for the same CDR3. The chain is built from TRBV5-1 and TRBJ1-4; D uncertain. Germline-derived CDR1 and CDR2 are SGHRS and YFSETQ. The CDR3 consists of 14 residues. V was pared by 1 base and J by 4 bases, with 8 bases between. The CDR3 here is CASSLSGINEKLFF. The CDR3 DNA sequence: TGCGCCAGCAGCTTGTCAGGAATTAATGAAAAACTGTTTTTT.

The chain's CDR3 is CASSMRDDYGYTF. In nucleotides, the CDR3 is TGTGCCAGTAGTATGCGGGATGACTATGGCTACACCTTC. The rearrangement uses TRBV19 and TRBJ1-2, with no clear D. The germline CDR1 and CDR2 sequences are LNHDA and SQIVND (reference sequence). The CDR3 covers 13 residues. Trimming shortened V by 3 bases and J by 3 bases, and 8 bases separated the two germline ends.

V is TRBV7-2 and J is TRBJ2-7, with 9 bases lining up with TRBD2. CDR1 SGHTA and CDR2 FQGNSA come from the germline V gene. This CDR3 spans 16 amino acids. V lost 1 base to trimming and J lost 2 bases; unmatched junction nucleotides: 6. The CDR3 nucleotides read TGTGCCAGCAGCTTAGAGGTCGCGGGGGGGCCCTACGAGCAGTACTTC. Translation gives CASSLEVAGGPYEQYF.

Written as DNA, the CDR3 is TGTGCCAGCAGTTTAGGGACAGGAACAAACTATGGCTACACCTTC. This gives the protein CASSLGTGTNYGYTF. The V call is TRBV27, the J call TRBJ1-2; 8 bases match TRBD1. Trimming removed 2 bases from V and 2 bases from J; junction bases left unmatched: 4. CDR1 MNHEY and CDR2 SMNVEV come from the germline V gene (reference sequence). This CDR3 is 15 amino acids long.

V gene TRBV27 combines with J gene TRBJ2-7; TRBD2 matches at 7 bases. CDR1 is MNHEY and CDR2 is SMNVEV in the germline V gene (reference sequence). With V trimmed by 1 base and J by 1 base, 4 bases remained unmatched. The length of the CDR3 is 15 residues. The CDR3 DNA sequence: TGTGCCAGCAGTTTATGGGGGGGAGGTTCCTACGAGCAGTACTTC. Translated, it gives CASSLWGGGSYEQYF.

The chain carries TRBV18 and TRBJ2-7; D is unclear. Looked up from germline, CDR1 is KGHSH and CDR2 is LQKENI. The CDR3 is 14 residues long. Deletions cut 2 bases from V and 1 base from J, with 9 bases between. CDR3 loop: CASSPGRRSYEQYF. Here the CDR3 DNA reads TGTGCCAGCTCACCAGGCAGGCGATCCTACGAGCAGTACTTC.

This clone was found once. The V and J genes are TRBV29-1 and TRBJ2-5, with 8 bases matching TRBD1. V shed 6 bases, J shed 2 bases, and the junction held 11 bases outside the gene matches. Per germline, CDR1 SQVTM and CDR2 ANQGSEA. This CDR3 is 15 amino acids long. The CDR3, as DNA: TGCAGCGTAGAGACAGGGGCATTGGGACAAGAGACCCAGTACTTC. It yields the protein CSVETGALGQETQYF. Full variable domain (rest looked up from reference TRBV29-1 and TRBJ2-5): SAVISQKPSRDICQRGTSLTIQCQVDSQVTMMFWYRQQPGQSLTLIATANQGSEATYESGFVIDKFPISRPNLTFSTLTVSNMSPEDSSIYLCSVETGALGQETQYFGPGTRLLVL.

This sequence joins TRBV9 and TRBJ1-6, with a possible D match to TRBD1 (5 bases). Trimming took 0 bases from V and 7 from J, leaving 11 bases between them. The CDR3 is made up of 15 amino acids. Germline-derived CDR1 and CDR2 are SGDLS and YYNGEE. Written as DNA, the CDR3 is TGTGCCAGCAGCGTAGGTCTAGGGGCCAATTCACCCCTCCACTTT. Translation gives CASSVGLGANSPLHF.